This TCR beta chain was observed in a study of cytomegalovirus exposure and HLA in healthy donors. Study-wide background: An early release of data contained approximately 85 million unique TCRs, which came from HLA-typed donors. Broader study findings: Researchers catalogued approximately 160 TCR beta chains as cytomegalovirus-associated. As a later analysis showed, a missense DCLRE1C variant was linked to trimming of TCR beta V- and J-genes.

Both 60 Vbeta primers and 13 Jbeta primers went into the PCR. The protocol was immunoSEQ multiplex PCR, while the TCRdb copy is restricted to in-frame clones and leaves out a portion. The sample includes 140,000 or so clones, around 73% of them seen just once. Notes on this clone: No antigen is known for it.

The CDR3 has 15 amino acids. The ends were cut back, 3 bases at V and 7 bases at J, with 19 bases in the middle. The germline V gene encodes CDR1 SGHDT and CDR2 YYEEEE. The genes are TRBV5-6 and TRBJ1-1; perhaps TRBD1 as D (6 bases). Input material: PBMCs. The TCR comes from a female donor in good health and CMV-seronegative. The CDR3 DNA is TGTGCCAGCAGCTATGTATGGGGGCGCCGGGGTGAAGCTTTCTTT. This codes for CASSYVWGRRGEAFF.